One sample yielded the 29 T cell receptor beta chains listed below, sequenced in a study of OX40 agonist ivuxolimab in advanced cancers. Profiling relied on immunoSEQ multiplex PCR, and the TCRdb table lists in-frame clones only, not all of them. The sample has approximately 50,000 clones; around four fifths are singletons. The sample was CD4+ or CD8+ T cells sorted from blood, taken in a trial of the OX40 agonist ivuxolimab. Every receptor here comes from an adult with an advanced solid tumor such as melanoma, head and neck, liver or kidney cancer.

This chain uses TRBV29-1 with TRBJ1-2, with D possibly matching TRBD1 (5 bases). CDR3 length: 16 amino acids. Trimming stripped 4 bases from V and 2 bases from J, with 20 bases between. CDR1 is SQVTM, CDR2 ANQGSEA, per germline. CDR3 in DNA: TGCAGCGTTGTTCCTCCCGGGACCATGACAAACTATGGCTACACCTTC. Protein sequence: CSVVPPGTMTNYGYTF. The whole variable domain, remainder taken from reference TRBV29-1 and TRBJ1-2, is SAVISQKPSRDICQRGTSLTIQCQVDSQVTMMFWYRQQPGQSLTLIATANQGSEATYESGFVIDKFPISRPNLTFSTLTVSNMSPEDSSIYLCSVVPPGTMTNYGYTFGSGTRLTVV.

The V call is TRBV2, the J call TRBJ2-1, with 7 bases aligning to TRBD1. This CDR3 contains 13 residues. After removal of 0 bases from V and 12 bases from J, the junction contained 5 bases not matched to a gene. Germline V CDR1 and CDR2: SNHLY, FYNNEI. The chain's CDR3 is CASSEARQGTQFF. The DNA for the CDR3 is TGTGCCAGCAGTGAAGCGCGACAGGGCACGCAGTTCTTC. Full variable domain (outside the CDR3, taken from reference TRBV2 and TRBJ2-1): EPEVTQTPSHQVTQMGQEVILRCVPISNHLYFYWYRQILGQKVEFLVSFYNNEISEKSEIFDDQFSVERPDGSNFTLKIRSTKLEDSAMYFCASSEARQGTQFFGPGTRLTVL.

The chain joins TRBV4-1 to TRBJ2-2, with D perhaps TRBD1 (6 bases). V dropped 6 bases and J dropped 5 bases, with 22 bases sitting between them. Germline loops: CDR1 MGHRA, CDR2 YSYEKL. The CDR3 length is 17 residues. In DNA form, the CDR3 reads TGCGCCAGCAGGGGAAAGAGGGGGTTGGAATTTACCGGGGAGCTGTTTTTT. It is translated as CASRGKRGLEFTGELFF.

This clone has more than one count but fewer than ten. The chain combines TRBV7-9 with TRBJ1-2; D possibly corresponds to TRBD1 (6 bases). V was shortened by 1 base and J by 8 bases, with 11 bases between the two germline ends. This CDR3 contains 13 residues. Germline CDR1 is SEHNR and CDR2 is FQNEAQ (reference sequence). CDR3 amino acids: CASSLEGGLGYTF. The CDR3 DNA is TGTGCCAGCAGCTTAGAGGGGGGGCTCGGCTACACCTTC.

The rearrangement links TRBV7-3 to TRBJ2-1, with 8 positions matching TRBD2. The CDR3 covers 15 residues. The germline gives CDR1 SGHTA, CDR2 FQGTGA. V was pared by 4 bases and J by 7 bases, with 9 bases of the junction left unmatched. CDR3 coding DNA: TGTGCCAGCAGCTCATCCCGGGGGGGCAAGAATGAGCAGTTCTTC. Encoded protein: CASSSSRGGKNEQFF.

V and J are TRBV4-1 and TRBJ2-7, with 10 bases aligning to TRBD2. The V segment lost 4 bases and the J segment 2 bases; nucleotides outside the gene matches: 11. In germline, CDR1 is MGHRA, CDR2 YSYEKL. The CDR3 spans 17 residues. CDR3 region: CASSRGVAGGLTYEQYF. CDR3 DNA sequence: TGCGCCAGCAGCCGAGGAGTAGCGGGGGGCCTGACCTACGAGCAGTACTTC.

The CDR3 DNA reads as TGCGCCAGCAGCTTTCAGGGGGCTGAAGCAGATACGCAGTATTTT. This gives the protein CASSFQGAEADTQYF. This sequence joins TRBV5-1 and TRBJ2-3, with 8 bases aligning to TRBD1. This CDR3 has 15 amino acids. V gave up 2 bases and J gave up 4 bases; unmatched junction bases: 6. Per germline, CDR1 SGHRS and CDR2 YFSETQ.

This clone has just a few counts. The rearrangement joins TRBV28 to TRBJ1-5, with TRBD1 matching 7 bases. The CDR3 has 13 residues. The germline V gene encodes CDR1 MDHEN and CDR2 SYDVKM. With 11 bases clipped from V and 3 bases from J, the junction kept 7 bases outside the gene matches. CDR3: CAGGTAPNQPQHF. CDR3 DNA sequence: TGTGCCGGGGGGACAGCTCCCAATCAGCCCCAGCATTTT.

The chain combines TRBV28 with TRBJ1-2; 9 positions agree with TRBD1. Germline CDR1 MDHEN, CDR2 SYDVKM. The CDR3 is 15 amino acids. V gave up 6 bases and J gave up 3 bases; unmatched junction bases: 8. In nucleotides, the CDR3 is TGTGCCAGCAGAAAAACCGGGACAGGGTACTATGGCTACACCTTC. Protein sequence: CASRKTGTGYYGYTF.

This clone was counted once. The CDR3 DNA is TGTGCCAGCAGCCTCGCCTCCCTAGCGGGGGGGCTGGGTGAGCAGTTCTTC. Protein sequence: CASSLASLAGGLGEQFF. The chain uses TRBV7-8 and TRBJ2-1; TRBD2 matches 12 bases. V trimming: 5 bases; J trimming: 9 bases; junction bases outside the gene matches: 14. In germline, CDR1 is SGHVS, CDR2 FQNEAQ. The CDR3 has 17 residues.

The table lists this clone with a few counts. The chain has TRBV5-4 and TRBJ1-6, with 7 positions matching TRBD1. The CDR3 extends over 14 amino acids. Looked up from germline, CDR1 is SGHNT and CDR2 is YYREEE (reference sequence). V was clipped by 3 bases and J by 10 bases; unmatched bases: 7. The CDR3 DNA reads TGTGCCAGCAGCTCTAGACAGGGACGATCACCCCTCCACTTT. This encodes CASSSRQGRSPLHF. The whole variable domain, filled in from reference TRBV5-4 and TRBJ1-6, reads ETGVTQSPTHLIKTRGQQVTLRCSSQSGHNTVSWYQQALGQGPQFIFQYYREEENGRGNFPPRFSGLQFPNYSSELNVNALELDDSALYLCASSSRQGRSPLHFGNGTRLTVT.

The chain recombines TRBV6-6 with TRBJ2-3, with D possibly being TRBD2 (5 bases). The CDR3 totals 14 residues. The germline V and J ends were trimmed by 8 bases and 5 bases, with 17 bases remaining between them. CDR1 and CDR2 (germline): MNHNY, SVGAGI (reference sequence). CDR3 in amino acids: CASPHGDWGDTQYF. The DNA of the CDR3 is TGTGCCAGCCCCCACGGGGATTGGGGAGATACGCAGTATTTT.

To note about this clone: The sample contains more than one DNA sequence encoding this CDR3. The rearrangement uses TRBV28 and TRBJ1-2; 9 bases match TRBD1. CDR3 size: 14 residues. The germline V gene has CDR1 MDHEN and CDR2 SYDVKM. V shed 4 bases and J 3 bases; nucleotides not matched to a gene: 3. CDR3 coding DNA: TGTGCCAGCAGTTCGGGACAGGGCGACTATGGCTACACCTTC. Encoded protein: CASSSGQGDYGYTF.

This clone appeared a single time. The chain links TRBV5-8 to TRBJ2-6; D is undetermined. Per the germline V gene, CDR1 is SGHTS and CDR2 is YDEGEE. The ends were cut back, 3 bases at V and 0 bases at J, with 4 bases in the middle. This CDR3 is 14 amino acids long. CDR3 bases: TGTGCCAGCAGCTGGTACTCTGGGGCCAACGTCCTGACTTTC. This codes for CASSWYSGANVLTF. Variable domain in full (rest from reference TRBV5-8 and TRBJ2-6): EAGVTQSPTHLIKTRGQQATLRCSPISGHTSVYWYQQALGLGLQFLLWYDEGEERNRGNFPPRFSGRQFPNYSSELNVNALELEDSALYLCASSWYSGANVLTFGAGSRLTVL.

The chain is built from TRBV6-6 and TRBJ2-2, with D tentatively TRBD1 (6 bases). Germline loops: CDR1 MNHNY, CDR2 SVGAGI (reference sequence). V shed 3 bases and J shed 0 bases, with 11 bases lying between them. The CDR3 is made up of 16 amino acids. The CDR3 DNA sequence: TGTGCCAGCAGTTATAGGGACAACGCGAACACCGGGGAGCTGTTTTTT. It codes for CASSYRDNANTGELFF.

DNA of the CDR3: TGTGCCAGCAGCCAAGCGACGGAGTCCTATGGCTACACCTTC. Translated, it gives CASSQATESYGYTF. This sequence joins TRBV4-2 and TRBJ1-2; D unresolved. V lost 1 base to trimming and J lost 4 bases, with 10 bases between them. The CDR3 is made up of 14 amino acids. CDR1 and CDR2 (germline): LGHNA, YNFKEQ.

The chain is built from TRBV5-4 and TRBJ1-6; D gene uncertain. V lost 5 bases and J lost 14, with 23 bases in between. Germline assignment: CDR1 SGHNT and CDR2 YYREEE (reference sequence). The CDR3 is made up of 15 amino acids. The CDR3 nucleotides are TGTGCCAGCAGTCGGACGGGTCACAACGATCACACCCTCCACTTT. Translating gives CASSRTGHNDHTLHF.

V is TRBV10-3 and J is TRBJ2-7, with 8 bases fitting TRBD2. Per germline, CDR1 ENHRY and CDR2 SYGVKD. This CDR3 region has 11 residues. V was clipped by 10 bases and J by 3 bases; unmatched bases: 2. This CDR3 is CATGTSYEQYF. The CDR3 nucleotides read TGTGCCACCGGGACTAGCTACGAGCAGTACTTC.

The chain employs TRBV7-2 and TRBJ1-6; D is possibly TRBD1 (6 bases). The ends were cut back, 4 bases at V and 7 bases at J, with 14 bases in the middle. The CDR3 covers 15 residues. In germline, CDR1 is SGHTA, CDR2 FQGNSA. CDR3 region: CASSYRVTGNSPLHF. In DNA form, the CDR3 reads TGTGCCAGCAGCTATAGGGTCACAGGGAATTCACCCCTCCACTTT.

V usage is TRBV7-2 and J usage is TRBJ2-6; D call uncertain. Trimming cost V 1 base and J 4 bases, with 11 bases left between them. Looked up from germline, CDR1 is SGHTA and CDR2 is FQGNSA. There are 16 residues in the CDR3. CDR3 nucleotide sequence: TGTGCCAGCAGCTTAGAATGGGCAGGCGGGGCCAACGTCCTGACTTTC. Its translation is CASSLEWAGGANVLTF. Drawing the rest from reference TRBV7-2 and TRBJ2-6, the complete variable domain is GAGVSQSPSNKVTEKGKDVELRCDPISGHTALYWYRQSLGQGLEFLIYFQGNSAPDKSGLPSDRFSAERTGGSVSTLTIQRTQQEDSAVYLCASSLEWAGGANVLTFGAGSRLTVL.

As DNA, the CDR3 is TGTGCCAGTAGTATAGGAGGCGGGTATGCCACTGAAGCTTTCTTT. Its translation is CASSIGGGYATEAFF. The rearrangement links TRBV19 to TRBJ1-1; no definite D call. From germline, CDR1 is LNHDA and CDR2 SQIVND (reference sequence). This CDR3 comprises 15 residues. The V end was cut by 1 base, the J end by 4 bases, with 13 bases between. The full variable domain, its missing parts supplied by reference TRBV19 and TRBJ1-1, is DGGITQSPKYLFRKEGQNVTLSCEQNLNHDAMYWYRQDPGQGLRLIYYSQIVNDFQKGDIAEGYSVSREKKESFPLTVTSAQKNPTAFYLCASSIGGGYATEAFFGQGTRLTVV.

The chain combines TRBV5-6 with TRBJ1-6; D is uncertain. V was cut by 4 bases and J by 12 bases, with 20 bases left in between. From germline, CDR1 is SGHDT and CDR2 YYEEEE. The CDR3 is 15 residues long. This CDR3 is CASSLRQGYIKPLHF. CDR3 DNA sequence: TGTGCCAGCAGCCTGAGACAAGGGTACATCAAACCCCTCCACTTT.

This chain links TRBV30 with TRBJ1-2, with 7 bases aligning to TRBD1. There are 13 residues in the CDR3. The V and J ends lost 6 bases and 0 bases, in that order; junction bases with no gene match: 4. Per the germline V gene, CDR1 is GTSNPN and CDR2 is SVGIG (reference sequence). CDR3 amino acids: CACDQGANYGYTF. The CDR3 DNA sequence: TGTGCCTGCGACCAGGGGGCTAACTATGGCTACACCTTC.

The J gene is TRBJ2-3, the V gene TRBV11-3; D is possibly TRBD1 (7 bases). Deletions cut 5 bases from V and 3 bases from J, with 15 bases between. Germline CDR1 and CDR2: SGHNT and YENEEA. The CDR3 has 15 residues. As DNA, the CDR3 is TGTGCCAGCAGCCCAGGGGGGCAGGGGACAGATACGCAGTATTTT. Translated, it gives CASSPGGQGTDTQYF.

The genes are TRBV2 and TRBJ1-5; D might be TRBD1 (5 bases). This CDR3 has 13 amino acids. Trimming took off 6 bases at V and 6 bases at J, with 12 bases between the two ends. CDR1 and CDR2 from the germline V gene are SNHLY and FYNNEI. Here the CDR3 DNA reads TGTGCCAGCAGGTCGGGACGAGGTCAGCCCCAGCATTTT. Its protein is CASRSGRGQPQHF.

The chain recombines TRBV11-2 with TRBJ2-2; possibly TRBD1 for D (5 bases). V dropped 3 bases and J dropped 3 bases, with 14 bases sitting between them. The CDR3 loop spans 16 amino acids. From germline, CDR1 is SGHAT and CDR2 FQNNGV. The CDR3 loop reads CASSFRQGGYTGELFF. The CDR3 region has the DNA TGTGCCAGCAGCTTCAGGCAGGGTGGTTACACCGGGGAGCTGTTTTTT.

The chain has TRBV27 and TRBJ1-1; TRBD1 is a possible D gene (6 bases). CDR1 and CDR2 (germline): MNHEY, SMNVEV (reference sequence). The CDR3 contains 15 residues. Trimming removed 6 bases from V and 4 bases from J, with 18 bases in between. Here the CDR3 reads CASSPGGGGGTEAFF. In nucleotides, the CDR3 is TGTGCCAGCAGCCCAGGAGGGGGTGGAGGCACTGAAGCTTTCTTT.

The rearrangement links TRBV28 to TRBJ1-3; TRBD1 might be the D (5 bases). The CDR3 covers 16 residues. Trimming removed 2 bases from V and 0 bases from J, with 11 bases in between. Germline CDR1 is MDHEN and CDR2 is SYDVKM. CDR3 sequence: CASSLRGSSSGNTIYF. The CDR3 DNA reads TGTGCCAGCAGTTTACGGGGGTCCAGCTCTGGAAACACCATATATTTT.

This clone occurred a few times. The rearrangement joins TRBV2 to TRBJ2-7; TRBD1 agrees at 8 bases. The CDR3 loop spans 15 amino acids. Looked up from germline, CDR1 is SNHLY and CDR2 is FYNNEI. Trimming cost V 2 bases and J 0 bases; bases outside gene matches: 3. CDR3 region: CASSERDRSSYEQYF. The CDR3 DNA reads as TGTGCCAGCAGTGAACGGGACAGGAGCTCCTACGAGCAGTACTTC.